This TCR beta chain was identified in a study of Graves' ophthalmopathy and Graves' hyperthyroidism. Whole-study results and caveats: Blood contained most expanded thyroid clonotypes exceeding 0.001 frequency.

The CDR3 has 15 residues. Per the germline V gene, CDR1 is SGHAT and CDR2 is FQNNGV. Amplification of TCR beta CDR3 regions used RNA transcripts. A first-round RT-PCR used HTBI primers, followed by a second-round multiplex PCR. One entry per CDR3 protein results from TCRdb running MiXCR on the multiplex PCR reads. The sample includes about 740,000 distinct CDR3 sequences, about 44% of them seen just once. Only a few counts were recorded for this clonotype. Its target is not known. One end of the junction fails to match germline, which may point to a read error. This chain links TRBV11-2 with TRBJ1-2; 8 bases fit TRBD1. The sequencing sample was made of peripheral blood. The clonotype was recovered from an adult man with Graves' ophthalmopathy. The CDR3 sequence: CASSQVATGGYGYTF. The CDR3 bases are TGCGCCAGCAGCCAAGTAGCAACAGGGGGCTATGGCTACACCTTC.